The source of this TCR beta chain is a study of tumor T cells in aggressive B-cell lymphoma. This CDR3 is 14 amino acids long. Germline CDR1 and CDR2: MDHEN and SYDVKM. V dropped 2 bases and J dropped 5; count of bases not matched to a gene: 1. Sequencing was performed with immunoSEQ multiplex PCR; in TCRdb, only in-frame clones are kept and a portion is missing. Of about 3,100 clones in the sample, 82% are singletons; the top ten hold roughly a sixth. Specimen: tumor tissue. This clonotype was obtained from an adult with diffuse large B cell lymphoma. The chain recombines TRBV28 with TRBJ2-7; 12 bases are a match to TRBD1. CDR3 sequence: CASSLGTGGNEQYF. The CDR3 DNA reads TGTGCCAGCAGTTTAGGGACAGGGGGCAACGAGCAGTACTTC.